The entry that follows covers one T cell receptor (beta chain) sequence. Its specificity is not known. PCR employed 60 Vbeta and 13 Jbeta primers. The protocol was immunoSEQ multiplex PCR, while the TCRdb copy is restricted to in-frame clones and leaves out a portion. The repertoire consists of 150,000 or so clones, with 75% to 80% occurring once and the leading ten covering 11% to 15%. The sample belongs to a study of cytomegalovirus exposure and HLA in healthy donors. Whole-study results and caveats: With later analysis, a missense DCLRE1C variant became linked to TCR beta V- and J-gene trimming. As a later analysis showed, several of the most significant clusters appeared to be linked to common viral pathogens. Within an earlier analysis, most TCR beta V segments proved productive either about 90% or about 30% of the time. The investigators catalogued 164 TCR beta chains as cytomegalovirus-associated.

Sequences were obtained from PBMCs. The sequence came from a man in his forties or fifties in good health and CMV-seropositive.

CDR3 nucleotide sequence: TGTGCCAGCAGTTACAATAGGGGTCAGGAGCAGTTCTTC. This encodes CASSYNRGQEQFF. J is TRBJ2-1 and V is TRBV6-5, with D possibly matching TRBD1 (5 bases). This CDR3 region has 13 residues. Trimming shortened V by 2 bases and J by 10 bases, and 12 bases separated the two germline ends. Per the germline V gene, CDR1 is MNHEY and CDR2 is SVGAGI.